These 32 T cell receptor beta chains came from one sample sequenced in a study of chemoradiotherapy in HPV16-positive cancers. Here immunoSEQ multiplex PCR was the method, and the copy in TCRdb shows in-frame clones only, minus some. This table holds about 14,000 clones, around 79% found once. The sample was taken from a patient who underwent chemoradiotherapy. Receptor source: a human donor with HPV-associated anogenital cancer.

This clone was detected only a few times. The J gene is TRBJ1-3, the V gene TRBV18; D is undetermined. V lost 0 bases, J lost 0 bases, and 9 bases lay in between. The germline CDR1 and CDR2 sequences are KGHSH and LQKENI. The CDR3 totals 16 residues. The chain's CDR3 is CASSPPSGDSGNTIYF. The CDR3 coding sequence is TGTGCCAGCTCACCACCTTCCGGGGACTCTGGAAACACCATATATTTT.

The rearrangement links TRBV5-8 to TRBJ1-5, with unresolved D. The CDR3 has 14 amino acids. The V end was cut by 2 bases, the J end by 7 bases, with 13 bases between. Per the germline V gene, CDR1 is SGHTS and CDR2 is YDEGEE. The CDR3 DNA reads TGTGCCAGCAGCTTCGAAATGGGCCAGCAGCCCCAGCATTTT. Amino acids: CASSFEMGQQPQHF.

This clone has only a few counts. This chain joins TRBV2 and TRBJ1-5; D is possibly TRBD1 (5 bases). This CDR3 spans 13 amino acids. V was shortened by 6 bases and J by 4 bases, with 10 bases between the two germline ends. CDR1 is SNHLY, CDR2 FYNNEI, per germline. This CDR3 is CASSWTLNQPQHF. The CDR3, as DNA: TGTGCCAGCAGCTGGACACTAAATCAGCCCCAGCATTTT.

V and J are TRBV5-1 and TRBJ2-5; 9 nucleotides align to TRBD2. V lost 0 bases and J lost 11; bases outside the gene matches: 14. CDR1 and CDR2 (germline): SGHRS, YFSETQ. CDR3 length: 16 amino acids. For the CDR3, the DNA is TGCGCCAGCAGCTTGGAGGCTGGCGGGAGGGCGAGGGAGCAGTACTTC. Translating gives CASSLEAGGRAREQYF.

With respect to this clone: The junction differs from germline at one of its ends, possibly a read error. V and J are TRBV7-4 and TRBJ2-1; D is undetermined. CDR1 is SGHVT, CDR2 SQSDAQ, per germline. This CDR3 is 9 amino acids long. The chain's CDR3 is CASSLRELF. DNA of the CDR3: TGTGCCAGCAGCTTACGAGAACTCTTC.

The rearrangement links TRBV10-3 to TRBJ2-5; no clear D gene. V lost 6 bases, J lost 2 bases, and 7 bases lay in between. CDR3 size: 12 residues. Germline V CDR1 and CDR2: ENHRY, SYGVKD. The CDR3 region is CAISPDQETQYF. The CDR3 DNA is TGTGCCATCAGCCCAGATCAAGAGACCCAGTACTTC.

The V gene is TRBV5-1, the J gene TRBJ1-1; 9 bases are shared with TRBD1. CDR3 length equals 13 residues. From germline, CDR1 is SGHRS and CDR2 YFSETQ. V lost 6 bases, J lost 5 bases, and 5 bases stayed unmatched. CDR3 nucleotides: TGCGCCAGCAAAAGGGACAGGGAAACTGAAGCTTTCTTT. Its translation: CASKRDRETEAFF.

V is TRBV10-2 and J is TRBJ1-6; weak D call: TRBD1 (6 bases). CDR1 is WSHSY, CDR2 SAAADI, per germline. Deletions cut 8 bases from V and 7 bases from J, with 12 bases between. The CDR3 consists of 13 residues. CDR3 sequence: CASGTDRNSPLHF. As DNA, the CDR3 is TGCGCCAGCGGGACGGACAGAAATTCACCCCTCCACTTT.

J is TRBJ2-3 and V is TRBV19, with TRBD2 as a possible D gene (6 bases). The V end lost 7 bases, the J end lost 3 bases, and 8 bases lay between the germline ends. The CDR3 totals 12 residues. Germline V gives CDR1 LNHDA, CDR2 SQIVND (reference sequence). The CDR3 DNA reads as TGTGCCAGTACGGGGACTACAGATACGCAGTATTTT. It encodes CASTGTTDTQYF. The variable domain in full, completed from reference TRBV19 and TRBJ2-3, reads DGGITQSPKYLFRKEGQNVTLSCEQNLNHDAMYWYRQDPGQGLRLIYYSQIVNDFQKGDIAEGYSVSREKKESFPLTVTSAQKNPTAFYLCASTGTTDTQYFGPGTRLTVL.

This clone occurred once. The chain links TRBV6-5 to TRBJ2-5; D unclear. The V end was cut by 6 bases, the J end by 3 bases, with 8 bases between. CDR1 and CDR2 from the germline V gene are MNHEY and SVGAGI. CDR3 length: 12 residues. The CDR3 nucleotides are TGTGCCAGCAGAACACCGGAAGAGACCCAGTACTTC. Protein sequence: CASRTPEETQYF.

This clone was seen only once. The rearrangement joins TRBV19 to TRBJ2-3; D gene unclear. Germline CDR1 is LNHDA and CDR2 is SQIVND (reference sequence). The ends were cut back, 6 bases at V and 3 bases at J, with 10 bases in the middle. CDR3 length: 13 amino acids. The DNA of the CDR3 is TGTGCCAGTAGCAAGGTTGGTACAGATACGCAGTATTTT. Amino acids: CASSKVGTDTQYF.

This sequence joins TRBV30 and TRBJ2-3; 9 nucleotides line up with TRBD2. V was clipped by 4 bases and J by 3 bases; unmatched bases: 2. The CDR3 is 13 residues long. Germline-derived CDR1 and CDR2 are GTSNPN and SVGIG (reference sequence). CDR3 amino acids: CAWTTSGTDTQYF. CDR3 DNA: TGTGCCTGGACTACTAGCGGGACAGATACGCAGTATTTT. Together with reference TRBV30 and TRBJ2-3, the CDR3 gives the full variable domain: SQTIHQWPATLVQPVGSPLSLECTVEGTSNPNLYWYRQAAGRGLQLLFYSVGIGQISSEVPQNLSASRPQDRQFILSSKKLLLSDSGFYLCAWTTSGTDTQYFGPGTRLTVL.

This chain links TRBV2 with TRBJ2-5; either TRBD1 or TRBD2 may supply D (5 bases each). Trimming took 11 bases from V and 7 from J, leaving 20 bases between them. The germline CDR1 and CDR2 sequences are SNHLY and FYNNEI. The CDR3 covers 13 residues. CDR3: CAGILGAGGTQYF. The CDR3 DNA follows: TGTGCCGGGATACTAGGGGCTGGAGGGACCCAGTACTTC.

The rearrangement links TRBV7-2 to TRBJ1-3; possible D gene TRBD1, 5 bases. CDR1 is SGHTA and CDR2 is FQGNSA in the germline V gene. V was clipped by 5 bases and J by 8 bases, with 10 bases between them. This CDR3 region has 12 residues. The CDR3 is CASSPQGYTIYF. The CDR3, as DNA: TGTGCCAGCAGCCCCCAGGGTTACACCATATATTTT.

V and J are TRBV7-3 and TRBJ2-7, with D perhaps matching TRBD1 or TRBD2 (5 bases each). V gave up 4 bases and J gave up 6 bases, with 13 bases separating them. CDR1 and CDR2 (germline): SGHTA, FQGTGA. There are 13 residues in the CDR3. CDR3 sequence: CASSSAPGTEQYF. The CDR3 DNA reads TGTGCCAGCAGCTCAGCCCCCGGGACCGAGCAGTACTTC.

V usage is TRBV11-3 and J usage is TRBJ2-2; TRBD1 or TRBD2 may be the D gene (6 bases each). With 4 bases removed from V and 7 bases from J, the gap between germline ends came to 25 bases. This CDR3 region has 18 residues. In germline, CDR1 is SGHNT, CDR2 YENEEA. Here the CDR3 DNA reads TGTGCCAGCAGCTCATTAGGGTCCCCGAGCGGAGGGGGCGGGGAGCTGTTTTTT. It yields the protein CASSSLGSPSGGGGELFF.

This clone was recorded once. This chain joins TRBV6-5 and TRBJ1-1; TRBD1 matches at 8 bases. This CDR3 is built from 13 residues. Trimming at V came to 8 bases and at J to 7 bases, leaving 9 bases not matched to a gene. Germline V gene lookup returns CDR1 MNHEY and CDR2 SVGAGI. CDR3 in amino acids: CASRGTGLYEAFF. CDR3 bases: TGTGCCAGCCGAGGGACAGGATTATATGAAGCTTTCTTT.

This clone was detected only a few times. This chain links TRBV11-3 with TRBJ1-1, with TRBD1 matching 7 bases. V shed 3 bases, J shed 3 bases, and the junction held 1 base outside the gene matches. From germline, CDR1 is SGHNT and CDR2 YENEEA. CDR3 length: 13 residues. DNA of the CDR3: TGTGCCAGCAGCTTCCAGGGGGACACTGAAGCTTTCTTT. It yields the protein CASSFQGDTEAFF.

The chain employs TRBV2 and TRBJ2-5; 12 nucleotides align to TRBD2. V gave up 6 bases and J gave up 3 bases; unmatched junction bases: 5. Germline assignment: CDR1 SNHLY and CDR2 FYNNEI. This CDR3 has 15 amino acids. The CDR3 nucleotides are TGTGCCAGCAGGATGACTAGCGGGAGCGAAGAGACCCAGTACTTC. As protein: CASRMTSGSEETQYF.

The gene calls are TRBV19 and TRBJ2-1, with D possibly matching TRBD2 (6 bases). Germline lookup yields CDR1 LNHDA and CDR2 SQIVND (reference sequence). Deletions cut 3 bases from V and 9 bases from J, with 9 bases between. The CDR3 extends over 12 amino acids. The CDR3 coding sequence is TGTGCCAGTAGTATCCGTAGCGGTGAGCAGTTCTTC. Amino acid sequence: CASSIRSGEQFF.

The rearrangement links TRBV9 to TRBJ2-5; 9 bases are shared with TRBD2. With V trimmed by 4 bases and J by 5 bases, 9 bases remained unmatched. CDR1 is SGDLS and CDR2 is YYNGEE in the germline V gene. There are 15 residues in the CDR3. Here the CDR3 DNA reads TGTGCCAGCAGCTCCGGACTAGCGAGTATGGAGACCCAGTACTTC. Its protein product is CASSSGLASMETQYF.

This clone was counted once. V usage is TRBV19 and J usage is TRBJ2-5, with no clear D. V was pared by 7 bases and J by 6 bases, with 12 bases between. Germline CDR1 LNHDA, CDR2 SQIVND (reference sequence). The CDR3 length is 12 residues. Here the CDR3 DNA reads TGTGCCAGTAACCGGGCTGCGAAGACCCAGTACTTC. Translating gives CASNRAAKTQYF.

The chain carries TRBV27 and TRBJ2-2; D unclear. CDR3 length equals 15 residues. V lost 0 bases, J lost 1 base, and 6 bases lay in between. Germline CDR1 is MNHEY and CDR2 is SMNVEV (reference sequence). CDR3 nucleotide sequence: TGTGCCAGCAGTTTATCGGGCAGGAACACCGGGGAGCTGTTTTTT. Its protein product is CASSLSGRNTGELFF.

This chain connects TRBV7-9 to TRBJ1-6, with D uncertain. Germline CDR1 is SEHNR and CDR2 is FQNEAQ (reference sequence). Trimming took 2 bases from V and 7 from J, leaving 12 bases between them. The CDR3 totals 15 residues. CDR3: CASSLSTSGNSPLHF. As DNA, the CDR3 is TGTGCCAGCAGCTTAAGTACATCGGGGAATTCACCCCTCCACTTT.

The chain joins TRBV4-1 to TRBJ2-7, with a tentative D call TRBD1 (6 bases). From germline, CDR1 is MGHRA and CDR2 YSYEKL. V lost 3 bases, J lost 7 bases, and 19 bases lay in between. CDR3 length: 15 residues. Written as DNA, the CDR3 is TGCGCCAGCAGCCAGTACAGGGACCATCAGTGGGAGCAGTACTTC. Residues: CASSQYRDHQWEQYF.

This chain uses TRBV10-2 with TRBJ2-2; D is unresolved. The V gene lost 3 bases and the J gene lost 6 bases, with 11 bases spanning the gap. CDR3 length: 14 amino acids. Germline-derived CDR1 and CDR2 are WSHSY and SAAADI. The CDR3 loop is CASSELRVPGELFF. The CDR3, as DNA: TGCGCCAGCAGTGAACTTAGGGTTCCCGGGGAGCTGTTTTTT.

The genes are TRBV6-6 and TRBJ1-2; possible D gene TRBD1, 6 bases. CDR3 length: 15 amino acids. Germline V gene data show CDR1 as MNHNY and CDR2 as SVGAGI (reference sequence). V was cut by 2 bases and J by 4 bases, with 14 bases left in between. In DNA form, the CDR3 reads TGTGCCAGCAGTTACCAACAGGGTGGTCGCTATGGCTACACCTTC. Residues: CASSYQQGGRYGYTF.

The chain has TRBV2 and TRBJ1-1; the D is unclear. Germline CDR1 and CDR2: SNHLY and FYNNEI. The CDR3 contains 14 residues. V was cut by 1 base and J by 3 bases, with 9 bases left in between. CDR3 amino acids: CASSEETWYTEAFF. In nucleotides, the CDR3 is TGTGCCAGCAGTGAAGAAACGTGGTACACTGAAGCTTTCTTT.

The chain couples TRBV7-9 to TRBJ2-3, with D maybe TRBD1 (5 bases). Trimming took 5 bases from V and 9 from J, leaving 12 bases between them. The CDR3 consists of 12 residues. Germline CDR1 is SEHNR and CDR2 is FQNEAQ (reference sequence). The CDR3 region is CASSPGSETQYF. Written as DNA, the CDR3 is TGTGCCAGCAGCCCAGGGTCCGAGACGCAGTATTTT.

The CDR3 spells CASSYSGAATNEKLFF. In nucleotides, the CDR3 is TGCGCCAGCAGCTATTCCGGGGCTGCAACTAATGAAAAACTGTTTTTT. The genes are TRBV5-1 and TRBJ1-4, with D possibly being TRBD1 (5 bases). Germline CDR1 is SGHRS and CDR2 is YFSETQ. The CDR3 totals 16 residues. Deletions cut 3 bases from V and 0 bases from J, with 12 bases between.

The chain is built from TRBV7-2 and TRBJ1-4, with 8 bases aligning to TRBD1. V shed 5 bases and J 8 bases; nucleotides not matched to a gene: 7. Germline assignment: CDR1 SGHTA and CDR2 FQGNSA. The CDR3 sequence is 14 residues long. DNA of the CDR3: TGTGCCAGCAGCCCTAGGACAGGGAGGGAAAAACTGTTTTTT. The encoded protein is CASSPRTGREKLFF.

The V and J genes are TRBV29-1 and TRBJ2-7, with 11 bases identical to TRBD2. The CDR3 length is 14 residues. Trimming at V came to 3 bases and at J to 5 bases, leaving 6 bases not matched to a gene. CDR1 is SQVTM and CDR2 is ANQGSEA in the germline V gene. CDR3 in DNA: TGCAGCGTTGAGGCTAGCGGGAGGTTCCACGAGCAGTACTTC. Its protein product is CSVEASGRFHEQYF.